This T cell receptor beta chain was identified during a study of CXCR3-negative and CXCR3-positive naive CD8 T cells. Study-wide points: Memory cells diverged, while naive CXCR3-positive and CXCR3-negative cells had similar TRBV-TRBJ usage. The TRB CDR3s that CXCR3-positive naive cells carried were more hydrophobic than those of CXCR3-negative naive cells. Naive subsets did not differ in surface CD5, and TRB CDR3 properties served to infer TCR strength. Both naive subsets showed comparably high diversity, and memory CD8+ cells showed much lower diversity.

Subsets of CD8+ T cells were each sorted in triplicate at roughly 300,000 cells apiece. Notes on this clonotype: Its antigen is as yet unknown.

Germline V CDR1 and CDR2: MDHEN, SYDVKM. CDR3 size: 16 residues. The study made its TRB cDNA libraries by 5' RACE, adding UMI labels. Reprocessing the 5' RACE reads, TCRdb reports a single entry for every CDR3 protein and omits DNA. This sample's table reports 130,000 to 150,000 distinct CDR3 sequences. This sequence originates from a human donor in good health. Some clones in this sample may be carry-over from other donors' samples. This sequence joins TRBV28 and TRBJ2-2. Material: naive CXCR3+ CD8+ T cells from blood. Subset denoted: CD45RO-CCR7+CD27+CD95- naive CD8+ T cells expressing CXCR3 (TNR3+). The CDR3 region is CASRLTGDGNTGELFF.